This is a list of T cell receptor beta chains from one sample in a study of T cells in tuberculosis. Assay used: immunoSEQ multiplex PCR; TCRdb lists only in-frame clones, some missing. The sample holds more than 30,000 clones, approximately 94% seen once. Sequencing was carried out using PBMCs. The source of these receptors is a donor between 10 and 35 years old with latent tuberculosis or without tuberculosis infection. Each CDR3 is given without its conserved first and last residue. The order of the fields is V gene, D gene, J gene, CDR3 protein. D genes are given only for firm matches.

>TRBV18|TRBD1|TRBJ2-5
ASSPSMLAGGLGETQY
>TRBV18|TRBD1|TRBJ2-6
ASSPGTGASGANVLT
>TRBV7-2|TRBD1|TRBJ2-2
ASSPRPDRVDTGELF
>TRBV15|NA|TRBJ1-5
ATSIQGNQPQH
>TRBV9|TRBD1|TRBJ1-2
ASSAQGFYGYT
>TRBV7-2|NA|TRBJ2-7
ASSANRAEQY
>TRBV5-4|TRBD2|TRBJ2-5
ASSSAQLAGGETQY
>TRBV10-3|TRBD1|TRBJ2-5
AIGSGTGKETQY
>TRBV28|TRBD1|TRBJ2-5
ASSSIWDRFQETQY
>TRBV7-8|TRBD1|TRBJ2-7
ASSLAPGQGYEQY
>TRBV7-6|TRBD1|TRBJ1-1
ASSLGQGARTEAF
>TRBV11-2|TRBD2|TRBJ2-7
ASSRTSGNYEQY
>TRBV5-1|NA|TRBJ2-1
ASSPGGLSYNEQF
>TRBV7-2|NA|TRBJ2-3
ASSLDPGVKQY
>TRBV29-1|NA|TRBJ2-7
SVAGTDGSYEQY
>TRBV27|NA|TRBJ2-7
ASSLYQGRFPPTPYEQY
>TRBV7-2|TRBD1|TRBJ2-7
ASSLSRDSNYEQY
>TRBV5-1|TRBD2|TRBJ2-7
ASSLGASGGPITYEQY
>TRBV30|NA|TRBJ1-3
AWSQERTAGNTIY
>TRBV6-5|NA|TRBJ1-2
ASRFPGGKGHT
>TRBV6-5|NA|TRBJ2-1
ASSFGGAYNEQF
>TRBV18|NA|TRBJ1-1
ASSPRGDTEAF
>TRBV5-6|NA|TRBJ2-7
ASSENYEQY
>TRBV14|NA|TRBJ2-1
ASSPRDYNEQF
>TRBV9|TRBD1|TRBJ2-5
ASSSLGTGGQTQY